A single T cell receptor (beta chain) is shown here with its context. Time point specified: pretreatment peripheral blood. Clones were sequenced by immunoSEQ multiplex PCR, and TCRdb holds only the in-frame ones, with some missing. This sample has 95,000 or so clones, with around 86% found just once. The entry originates in a study of PD-L1 blockade in urothelial cancer. Germline-derived CDR1 and CDR2 are MDHEN and SYDVKM. The CDR3 spans 17 residues. J lost 4 bases, V lost 2 bases, and 11 bases had no gene match. This chain joins TRBV28 and TRBJ2-7; 10 nucleotides agree with TRBD1. The sequence was collected from a man between 60 and 75 years old with urothelial cancer. The sequencing used PBMCs, collected around atezolizumab (anti-PD-L1) treatment. DNA for the CDR3: TGTGCCAGCAGTTTAACGGCCGGGACAGGGGTTGGGTACGAGCAGTACTTC. Translating it yields CASSLTAGTGVGYEQYF.